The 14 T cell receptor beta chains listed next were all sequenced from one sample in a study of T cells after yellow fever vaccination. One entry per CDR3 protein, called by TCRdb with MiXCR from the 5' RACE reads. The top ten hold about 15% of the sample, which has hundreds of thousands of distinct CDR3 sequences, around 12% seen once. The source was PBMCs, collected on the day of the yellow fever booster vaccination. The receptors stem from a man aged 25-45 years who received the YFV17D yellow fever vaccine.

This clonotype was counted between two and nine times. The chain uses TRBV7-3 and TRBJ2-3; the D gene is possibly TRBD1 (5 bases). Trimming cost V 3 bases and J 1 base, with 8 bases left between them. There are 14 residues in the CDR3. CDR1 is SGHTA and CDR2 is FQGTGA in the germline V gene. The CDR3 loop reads CASSFKGGTDTQYF. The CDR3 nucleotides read TGTGCCAGCAGCTTCAAAGGGGGCACAGATACGCAGTATTTT. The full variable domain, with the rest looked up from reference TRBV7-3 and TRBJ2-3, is GAGVSQTPSNKVTEKGKYVELRCDPISGHTALYWYRQSLGQGPEFLIYFQGTGAADDSGLPNDRFFAVRPEGSVSTLKIQRTERGDSAVYLCASSFKGGTDTQYFGPGTRLTVL.

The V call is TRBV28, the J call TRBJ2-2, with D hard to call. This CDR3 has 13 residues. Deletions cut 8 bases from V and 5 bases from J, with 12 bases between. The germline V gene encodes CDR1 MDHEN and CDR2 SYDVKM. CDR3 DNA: TGTGCCAGCCCCGACCCAGGAACCGGGGAGCTGTTTTTT. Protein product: CASPDPGTGELFF.

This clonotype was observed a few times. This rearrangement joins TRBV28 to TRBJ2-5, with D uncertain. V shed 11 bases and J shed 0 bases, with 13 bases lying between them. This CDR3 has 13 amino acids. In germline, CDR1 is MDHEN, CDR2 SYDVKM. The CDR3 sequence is CAGGWRNQETQYF. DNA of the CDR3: TGTGCCGGTGGGTGGCGGAACCAAGAGACCCAGTACTTC.

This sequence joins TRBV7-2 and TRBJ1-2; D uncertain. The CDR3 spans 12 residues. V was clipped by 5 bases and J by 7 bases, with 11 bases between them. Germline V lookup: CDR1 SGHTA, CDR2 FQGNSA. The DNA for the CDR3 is TGTGCCAGCAGCAACGGAGCCGCTGGCTACACCTTC. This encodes CASSNGAAGYTF.

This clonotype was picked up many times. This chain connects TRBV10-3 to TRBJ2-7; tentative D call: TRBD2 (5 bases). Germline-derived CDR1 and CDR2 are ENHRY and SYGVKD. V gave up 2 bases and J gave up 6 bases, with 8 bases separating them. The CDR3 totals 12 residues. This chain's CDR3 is CAISESGFEQYF. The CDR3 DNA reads TGTGCCATCAGTGAGAGCGGCTTCGAGCAGTACTTC.

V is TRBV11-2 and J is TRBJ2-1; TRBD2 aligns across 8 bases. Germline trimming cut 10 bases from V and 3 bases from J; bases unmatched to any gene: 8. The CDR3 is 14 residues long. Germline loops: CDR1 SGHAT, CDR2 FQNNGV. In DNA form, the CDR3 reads TGTGCCATCTCCCGGGGGGGGGACTACAATGAGCAGTTCTTC. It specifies CAISRGGDYNEQFF.

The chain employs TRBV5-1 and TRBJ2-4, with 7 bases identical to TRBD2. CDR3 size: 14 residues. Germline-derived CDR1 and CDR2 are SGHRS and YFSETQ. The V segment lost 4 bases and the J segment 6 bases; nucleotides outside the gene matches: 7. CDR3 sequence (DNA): TGCGCCAGCAGCCCGGGGCTAGCGGTAAACATTCAGTACTTC. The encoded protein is CASSPGLAVNIQYF.

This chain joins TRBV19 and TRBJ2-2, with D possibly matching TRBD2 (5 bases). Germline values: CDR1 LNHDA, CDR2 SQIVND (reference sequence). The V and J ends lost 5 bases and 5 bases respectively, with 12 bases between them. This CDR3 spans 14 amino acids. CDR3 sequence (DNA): TGTGCCAGTAGTGCAGTCTCGGGAACCGGGGAGCTGTTTTTT. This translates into CASSAVSGTGELFF.

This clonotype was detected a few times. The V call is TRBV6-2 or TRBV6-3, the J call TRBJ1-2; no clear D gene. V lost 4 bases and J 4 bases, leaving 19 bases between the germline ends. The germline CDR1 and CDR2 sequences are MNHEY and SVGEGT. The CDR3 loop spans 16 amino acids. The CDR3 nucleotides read TGTGCCAGCAGTTCTGCGCCTGGCCGGGAGAGCTATGGCTACACCTTC. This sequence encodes CASSSAPGRESYGYTF.

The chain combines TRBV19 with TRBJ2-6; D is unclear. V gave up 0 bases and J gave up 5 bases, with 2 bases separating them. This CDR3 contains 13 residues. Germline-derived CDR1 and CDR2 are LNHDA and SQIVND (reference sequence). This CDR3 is CASSIDRANVLTF. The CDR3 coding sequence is TGTGCCAGTAGTATAGACCGGGCCAACGTCCTGACTTTC.

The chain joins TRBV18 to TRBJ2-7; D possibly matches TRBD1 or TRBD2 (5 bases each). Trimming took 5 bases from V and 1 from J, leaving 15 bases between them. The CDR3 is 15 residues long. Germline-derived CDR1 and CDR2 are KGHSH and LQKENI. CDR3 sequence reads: CASSTGTSSSYEQYF. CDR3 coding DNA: TGTGCCAGCTCAACCGGGACCTCCTCGTCCTACGAGCAGTACTTC.

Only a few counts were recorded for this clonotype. The CDR3 sequence is CASSIGPGGGRANVLTF. DNA of the CDR3: TGTGCCAGTAGTATCGGACCTGGTGGTGGACGAGCCAACGTCCTGACTTTC. The V gene is TRBV19, the J gene TRBJ2-6; D unresolved. Trimming shortened V by 3 bases and J by 7 bases, and 19 bases separated the two germline ends. Germline V gives CDR1 LNHDA, CDR2 SQIVND (reference sequence). CDR3 length: 17 residues.

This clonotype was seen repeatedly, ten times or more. DNA of the CDR3: TGTGCCAGCAGCCAACCACAGGGCCCCGGGGAGCTGTTTTTT. Its translation: CASSQPQGPGELFF. The chain recombines TRBV14 with TRBJ2-2; a weak D match, TRBD1 (6 bases). The CDR3 sequence is 14 residues long. Trimming took off 2 bases at V and 6 bases at J, with 10 bases between the two ends. Germline CDR1 is SGHDN and CDR2 is FVKESK.

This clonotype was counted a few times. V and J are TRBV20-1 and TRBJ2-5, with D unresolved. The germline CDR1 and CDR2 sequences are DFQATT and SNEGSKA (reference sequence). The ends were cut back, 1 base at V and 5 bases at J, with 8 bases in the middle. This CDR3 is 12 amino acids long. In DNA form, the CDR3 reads TGCAGTGCTAGAGTACTGGGGGAGACCCAGTACTTC. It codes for CSARVLGETQYF.